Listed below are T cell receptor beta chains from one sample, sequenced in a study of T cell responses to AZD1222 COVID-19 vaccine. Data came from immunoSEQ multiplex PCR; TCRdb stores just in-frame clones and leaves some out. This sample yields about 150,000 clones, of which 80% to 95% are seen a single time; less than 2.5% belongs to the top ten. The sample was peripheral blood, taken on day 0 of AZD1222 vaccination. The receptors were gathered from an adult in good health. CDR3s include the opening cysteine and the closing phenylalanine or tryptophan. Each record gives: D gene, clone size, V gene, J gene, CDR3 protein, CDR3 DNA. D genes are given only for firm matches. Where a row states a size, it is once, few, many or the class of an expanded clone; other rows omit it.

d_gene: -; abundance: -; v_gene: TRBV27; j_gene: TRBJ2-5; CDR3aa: CASSWGLSRQGLQETQYF; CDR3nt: TGTGCCAGCAGTTGGGGTTTAAGTCGTCAGGGGCTCCAAGAGACCCAGTACTTC
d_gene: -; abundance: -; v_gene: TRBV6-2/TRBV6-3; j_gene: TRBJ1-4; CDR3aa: CASSYYGTGANEKLFF; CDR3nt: TGTGCCAGCAGTTACTACGGAACAGGAGCTAATGAAAAACTGTTTTTT
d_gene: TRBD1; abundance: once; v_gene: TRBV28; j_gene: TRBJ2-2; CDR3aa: CASRTIRDRGDTGELFF; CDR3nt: TGTGCCAGCAGGACGATCCGGGACAGGGGGGACACCGGGGAGCTGTTTTTT
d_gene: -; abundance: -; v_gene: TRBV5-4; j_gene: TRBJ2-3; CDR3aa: CASSSRGGTDTQYF; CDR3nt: TGTGCCAGCAGCTCCAGGGGAGGCACAGATACGCAGTATTTT
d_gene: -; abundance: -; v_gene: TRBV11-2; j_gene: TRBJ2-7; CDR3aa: CASSALTGRQKQYF; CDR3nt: TGTGCCAGCAGCGCATTAACCGGGAGACAGAAGCAGTACTTC
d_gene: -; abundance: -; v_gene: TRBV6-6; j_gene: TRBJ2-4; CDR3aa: CASSLSLWDIQYF; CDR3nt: TGTGCCAGCAGTTTATCCCTCTGGGACATTCAGTACTTC
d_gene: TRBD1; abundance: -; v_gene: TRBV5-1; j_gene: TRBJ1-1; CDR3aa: CASSLIAGGTEAFF; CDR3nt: TGCGCCAGCAGCTTGATCGCAGGGGGAACTGAAGCTTTCTTT
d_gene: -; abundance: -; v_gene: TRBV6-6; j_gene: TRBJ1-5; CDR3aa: CASSRIESQDYSNQPQHF; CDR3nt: TGTGCCAGCAGTCGCATTGAGTCCCAAGATTATAGCAATCAGCCCCAGCATTTT
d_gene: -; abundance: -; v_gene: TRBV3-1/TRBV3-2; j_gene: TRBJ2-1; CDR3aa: CASSQFSSVGVGPYNEQFF; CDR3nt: TGTGCCAGCAGCCAATTTTCCAGTGTCGGTGTGGGTCCCTACAATGAGCAGTTCTTC
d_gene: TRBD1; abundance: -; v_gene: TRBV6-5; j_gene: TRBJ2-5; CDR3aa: CASRTGQGKETQYF; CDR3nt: TGTGCCAGCAGGACGGGACAGGGGAAAGAGACCCAGTACTTC
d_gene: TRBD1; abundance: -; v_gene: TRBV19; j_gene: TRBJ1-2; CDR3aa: CASSPGTGAGDSYGYTF; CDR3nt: TGTGCCAGTAGTCCAGGGACAGGGGCCGGCGATAGCTATGGCTACACCTTC
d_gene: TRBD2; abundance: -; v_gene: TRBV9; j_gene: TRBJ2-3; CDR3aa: CASSPTSGGPSTDTQYF; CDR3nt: TGTGCCAGCAGCCCCACGAGCGGGGGCCCTAGCACAGATACGCAGTATTTT
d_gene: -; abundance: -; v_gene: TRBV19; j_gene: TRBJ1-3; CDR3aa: CASSMLFTGNTIYF; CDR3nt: TGTGCCAGTAGTATGCTCTTCACTGGAAACACCATATATTTT
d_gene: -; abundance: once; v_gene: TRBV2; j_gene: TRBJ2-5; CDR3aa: CASSVEIQETQYF; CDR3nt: TGTGCCAGCAGCGTTGAGATTCAAGAGACCCAGTACTTC
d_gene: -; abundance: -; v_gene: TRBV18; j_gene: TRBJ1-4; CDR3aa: CASSPEGEKLFF; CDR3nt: TGTGCCAGCTCACCGGAGGGGGAAAAACTGTTTTTT
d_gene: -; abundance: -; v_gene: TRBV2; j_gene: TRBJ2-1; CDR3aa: CASSVWRDNEQFF; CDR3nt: TGTGCCAGCAGTGTCTGGCGAGACAATGAGCAGTTCTTC
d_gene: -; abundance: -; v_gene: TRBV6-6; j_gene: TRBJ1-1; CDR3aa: CASTDPSGTEAFF; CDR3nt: TGTGCCAGCACCGATCCCTCTGGCACTGAAGCTTTCTTT
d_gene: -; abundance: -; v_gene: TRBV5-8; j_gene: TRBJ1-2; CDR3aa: CASSFGTLGYTF; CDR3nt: TGTGCCAGCAGCTTCGGGACCCTAGGCTACACCTTC
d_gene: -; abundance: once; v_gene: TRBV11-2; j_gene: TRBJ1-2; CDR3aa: CASSWPPVGQRSNYGYTF; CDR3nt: TGTGCCAGCAGCTGGCCCCCGGTAGGACAGAGATCTAACTATGGCTACACCTTC
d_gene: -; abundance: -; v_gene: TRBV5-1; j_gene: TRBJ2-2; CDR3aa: CASSLYREAGELFF; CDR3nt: TGCGCCAGCAGCTTGTACAGGGAAGCCGGGGAGCTGTTTTTT
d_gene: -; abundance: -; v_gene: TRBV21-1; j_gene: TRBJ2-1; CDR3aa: CASSKEGTAKKCSYNEQFF; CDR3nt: TGTGCCAGCAGCAAAGAGGGAACAGCTAAAAAATGCTCCTACAATGAGCAGTTCTTC
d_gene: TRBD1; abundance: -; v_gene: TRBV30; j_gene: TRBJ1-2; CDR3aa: CAWTTNRGGNGYTF; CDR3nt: TGTGCCTGGACCACAAACAGGGGTGGCAATGGCTACACCTTC
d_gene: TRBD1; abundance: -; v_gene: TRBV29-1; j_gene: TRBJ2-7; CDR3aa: CSVELGRGQGEQYF; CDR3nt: TGCAGCGTTGAACTTGGCAGGGGGCAAGGCGAGCAGTACTTC
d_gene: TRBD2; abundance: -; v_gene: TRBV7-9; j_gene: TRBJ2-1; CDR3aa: CASSSGLATNEQFF; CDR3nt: TGTGCCAGCAGCTCAGGACTAGCGACCAATGAGCAGTTCTTC
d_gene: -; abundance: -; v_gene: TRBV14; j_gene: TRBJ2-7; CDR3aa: CASSQETKEQYF; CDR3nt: TGTGCCAGCAGCCAAGAGACGAAAGAGCAGTACTTC
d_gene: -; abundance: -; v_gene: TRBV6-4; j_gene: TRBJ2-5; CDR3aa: CASTRLRQETQYF; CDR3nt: TGTGCCAGCACGCGACTCCGCCAAGAGACCCAGTACTTC
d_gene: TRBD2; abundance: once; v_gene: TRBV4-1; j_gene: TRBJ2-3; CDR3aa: CASSQYNPGLSSSTDTQYF; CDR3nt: TGCGCCAGCAGCCAGTATAATCCGGGACTATCCAGCAGCACAGATACGCAGTATTTT
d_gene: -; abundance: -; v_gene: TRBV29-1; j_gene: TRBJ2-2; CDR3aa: CSVDSQNTGELFF; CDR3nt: TGCAGCGTTGATTCACAGAACACCGGGGAGCTGTTTTTT
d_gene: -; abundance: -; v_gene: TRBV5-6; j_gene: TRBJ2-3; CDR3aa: CASSRRVDTQYF; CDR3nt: TGTGCCAGCAGCCGGAGGGTAGATACGCAGTATTTT
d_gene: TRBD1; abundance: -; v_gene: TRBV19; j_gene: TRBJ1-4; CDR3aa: CASTTDRVNEKLFF; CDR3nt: TGTGCCAGTACTACGGACAGGGTTAATGAAAAACTGTTTTTT
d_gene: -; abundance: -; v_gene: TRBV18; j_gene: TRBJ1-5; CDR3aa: CASSQQGVSGNQPQHF; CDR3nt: TGTGCCAGCTCACAACAGGGAGTCTCTGGCAATCAGCCCCAGCATTTT
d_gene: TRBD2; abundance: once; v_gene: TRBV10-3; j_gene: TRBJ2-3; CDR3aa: CASRAGEGADTQYF; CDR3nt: TGTGCCTCCAGGGCGGGGGAGGGAGCAGATACGCAGTATTTT
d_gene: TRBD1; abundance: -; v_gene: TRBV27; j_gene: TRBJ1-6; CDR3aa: CASSSPLGQGSSSPLHF; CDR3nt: TGTGCCAGCAGTTCCCCCCTAGGACAGGGGAGTTCTTCACCCCTCCACTTT
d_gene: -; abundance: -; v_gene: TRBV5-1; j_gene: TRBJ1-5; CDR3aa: CASSLDSRINQPQHF; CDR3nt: TGCGCCAGCAGCTTGGACAGCAGGATTAATCAGCCCCAGCATTTT
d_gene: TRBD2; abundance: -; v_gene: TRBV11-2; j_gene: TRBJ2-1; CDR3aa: CASSSRGGGYNEQFF; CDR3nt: TGTGCCAGCAGCTCGCGGGGGGGCGGCTACAATGAGCAGTTCTTC
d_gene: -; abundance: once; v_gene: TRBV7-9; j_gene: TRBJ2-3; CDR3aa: CASSYPPPDTQYF; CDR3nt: TGTGCCAGCAGCTACCCTCCCCCCGATACGCAGTATTTT